The 13 T cell receptor beta chains presented below share a single source sample, sequenced in a study of control samples from healthy donors and cancer patients (TCRdb year 2020). The library was generated by the immunoSEQ multiplex PCR assay. Imported from immuneACCESS, the table was reduced by TCRdb to in-frame sequences with V and J called. These copies leave out some clones; in studies compared against another copy, an unresolved V gene accounts for under half, and the cause of the remainder is not known. This sample holds under 300,000 clones; roughly 80% were observed only once. The leading ten clones occupy approximately 12% of the sample. Material: PBMCs. These receptors came from a woman aged 60-75 years with lung cancer.

The V gene is TRBV5-4, the J gene TRBJ2-1, with 9 bases matching TRBD2. From germline, CDR1 is SGHNT and CDR2 YYREEE (reference sequence). This CDR3 has 15 residues. Trimming cost V 7 bases and J 0 bases; bases outside gene matches: 5. The CDR3 DNA sequence: TGTGCCAGCGGATTAGCGGGGGTCTCCTACAATGAGCAGTTCTTC. Encoded protein: CASGLAGVSYNEQFF.

This CDR3 is CASKPSGTDTQYF. The CDR3, as DNA: TGTGCCAGCAAGCCTAGCGGCACAGATACGCAGTATTTT. This chain uses TRBV6-5 with TRBJ2-3; possibly TRBD2 for D (6 bases). The CDR3 runs to 13 residues. Trimming pared 7 bases from V and 1 base from J, leaving 9 bases between. In germline, CDR1 is MNHEY, CDR2 SVGAGI.

The rearrangement links TRBV2 to TRBJ2-1, with D possibly matching TRBD2 (5 bases). The CDR3 consists of 16 residues. The V gene's germline CDR1 is SNHLY and CDR2 FYNNEI. The ends were cut back, 1 base at V and 6 bases at J, with 16 bases in the middle. This chain's CDR3 is CASSEGVLSGINEQFF. CDR3 bases: TGTGCCAGCAGTGAAGGAGTACTGTCGGGAATCAATGAGCAGTTCTTC. Filled out from reference TRBV2 and TRBJ2-1, the complete variable domain reads EPEVTQTPSHQVTQMGQEVILRCVPISNHLYFYWYRQILGQKVEFLVSFYNNEISEKSEIFDDQFSVERPDGSNFTLKIRSTKLEDSAMYFCASSEGVLSGINEQFFGPGTRLTVL.

As for this clone: The junction departs from the called germline gene at one end, perhaps through a read error. This chain joins TRBV29-1 and TRBJ2-3, with D tentatively TRBD2 (6 bases). Germline V gives CDR1 SQVTM, CDR2 ANQGSEA. The CDR3 is 10 amino acids. As DNA, the CDR3 is TGCAGCGTTGAAAAAGACGAGGGAGGTTTT. The encoded protein is CSVEKDEGGF.

The rearrangement links TRBV18 to TRBJ2-1; D might be TRBD2 (5 bases). The CDR3 runs 17 residues. Germline-derived CDR1 and CDR2 are KGHSH and LQKENI. V was shortened by 2 bases and J by 0 bases, with 14 bases between the two germline ends. CDR3 nucleotide sequence: TGTGCCAGCTCACCATTGACAACGGGGAGCTCCTACAATGAGCAGTTCTTC. This sequence encodes CASSPLTTGSSYNEQFF. Full variable domain (missing parts from reference TRBV18 and TRBJ2-1): NAGVMQNPRHLVRRRGQEARLRCSPMKGHSHVYWYRQLPEEGLKFMVYLQKENIIDESGMPKERFSAEFPKEGPSILRIQQVVRGDSAAYFCASSPLTTGSSYNEQFFGPGTRLTVL.

V and J are TRBV4-2 and TRBJ1-1, with D uncertain. CDR3 length equals 14 residues. The V end was cut by 1 base, the J end by 10 bases, with 16 bases between. Per germline, CDR1 LGHNA and CDR2 YNFKEQ. The CDR3, as DNA: TGTGCCAGCAGCCAAGGCTTTGGTGGGGTTGGAGCTTTCTTT. It is translated as CASSQGFGGVGAFF.

This clone was found a few times. The rearrangement links TRBV9 to TRBJ1-2; TRBD1 agrees at 12 bases. In germline, CDR1 is SGDLS, CDR2 YYNGEE. V trimming: 4 bases; J trimming: 8 bases; junction bases outside the gene matches: 12. The CDR3 contains 16 residues. The CDR3 reads CASSTASSGTGGGYTF. The CDR3 DNA follows: TGTGCCAGCAGCACGGCCTCATCCGGGACAGGGGGCGGCTACACCTTC.

For this clone: A junction end diverges from the germline sequence, so it may reflect a read error. The rearrangement joins TRBV4-1 to TRBJ1-6, with D perhaps TRBD1 (5 bases). This CDR3 has 17 residues. CDR1 is MGHRA and CDR2 is YSYEKL in the germline V gene. CDR3: CASSHERLRQGNSLLHF. The CDR3 DNA is TGCGCCAGCAGCCACGAGAGACTGAGGCAGGGAAATTCACTCCTCCACTTT.

V gene TRBV29-1 combines with J gene TRBJ1-2; D is perhaps TRBD1 (5 bases). CDR3 length: 14 amino acids. CDR1 and CDR2 (germline): SQVTM, ANQGSEA. V gave up 0 bases and J gave up 4 bases, with 12 bases separating them. This CDR3 reads CSVEDPGQVYGYTF. CDR3 bases: TGCAGCGTTGAAGATCCGGGGCAAGTCTATGGCTACACCTTC.

The CDR3 coding sequence is TGTGCCAGCAGCTTAGATTTCGGAGGGGCCTCACCCCTCCACTTT. This gives the protein CASSLDFGGASPLHF. This chain joins TRBV11-2 and TRBJ1-6; D might be TRBD1 (5 bases). This CDR3 has 15 amino acids. The ends were cut back, 0 bases at V and 10 bases at J, with 13 bases in the middle. CDR1 and CDR2 from the germline V gene are SGHAT and FQNNGV.

This chain connects TRBV29-1 to TRBJ1-2, with TRBD1 matching over 8 bases. Germline V lookup: CDR1 SQVTM, CDR2 ANQGSEA. This CDR3 contains 16 residues. Trimming at V came to 0 bases and at J to 6 bases, leaving 12 bases not matched to a gene. The CDR3 spells CSVEELGAGGVHGYTF. The DNA of the CDR3 is TGCAGCGTTGAAGAGTTGGGGGCAGGGGGCGTGCATGGCTACACCTTC.

The chain uses TRBV5-4 and TRBJ1-4; 7 nucleotides agree with TRBD1. Germline CDR1 SGHNT, CDR2 YYREEE (reference sequence). Trimming cost V 0 bases and J 3 bases; bases outside gene matches: 8. There are 17 residues in the CDR3. CDR3 bases: TGTGCCAGCAGCTTGGGGGGACAGCCTAGTGCTAATGAAAAACTGTTTTTT. It specifies CASSLGGQPSANEKLFF. Supplemented by reference TRBV5-4 and TRBJ1-4, the full variable domain reads ETGVTQSPTHLIKTRGQQVTLRCSSQSGHNTVSWYQQALGQGPQFIFQYYREEENGRGNFPPRFSGLQFPNYSSELNVNALELDDSALYLCASSLGGQPSANEKLFFGSGTQLSVL.

The rearrangement links TRBV15 to TRBJ2-3; 8 positions match TRBD1. This CDR3 is 18 amino acids long. With V trimmed by 1 base and J by 3 bases, 12 bases remained unmatched. Per the germline V gene, CDR1 is LNHNV and CDR2 is YYDKDF (reference sequence). CDR3 region: CATSRVKRQGRETDTQYF. CDR3 DNA sequence: TGTGCCACCAGCAGAGTTAAGAGACAGGGGCGAGAGACAGATACGCAGTATTTT.